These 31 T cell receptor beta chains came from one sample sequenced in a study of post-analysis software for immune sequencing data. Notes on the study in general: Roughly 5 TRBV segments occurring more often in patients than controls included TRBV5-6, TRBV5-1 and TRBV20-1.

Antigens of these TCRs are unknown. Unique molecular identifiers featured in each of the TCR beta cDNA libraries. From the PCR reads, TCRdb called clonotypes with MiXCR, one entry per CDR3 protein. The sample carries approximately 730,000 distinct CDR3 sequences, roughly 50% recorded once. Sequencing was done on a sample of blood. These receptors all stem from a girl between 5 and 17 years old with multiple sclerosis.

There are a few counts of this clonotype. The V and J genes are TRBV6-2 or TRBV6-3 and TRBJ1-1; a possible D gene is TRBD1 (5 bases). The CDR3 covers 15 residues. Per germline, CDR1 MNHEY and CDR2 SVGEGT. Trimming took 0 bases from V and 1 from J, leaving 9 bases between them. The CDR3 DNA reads TGTGCCAGCAGTTACTCGCCTGGGGGGAACACTGAAGCTTTCTTT. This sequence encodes CASSYSPGGNTEAFF.

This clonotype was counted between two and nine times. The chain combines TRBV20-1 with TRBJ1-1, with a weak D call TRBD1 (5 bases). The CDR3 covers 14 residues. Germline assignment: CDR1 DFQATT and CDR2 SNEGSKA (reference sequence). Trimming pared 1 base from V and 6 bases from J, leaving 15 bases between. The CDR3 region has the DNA TGCAGTGCTAGAGTCACTGGGGGTGCCGCTGAAGCTTTCTTT. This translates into CSARVTGGAAEAFF.

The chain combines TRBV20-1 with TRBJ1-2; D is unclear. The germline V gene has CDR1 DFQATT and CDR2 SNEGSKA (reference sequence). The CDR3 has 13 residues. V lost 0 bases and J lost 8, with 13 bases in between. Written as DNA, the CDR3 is TGCAGTGCTAGAGAGCCCCTCAGTTGGGGCTACACCTTC. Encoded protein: CSAREPLSWGYTF.

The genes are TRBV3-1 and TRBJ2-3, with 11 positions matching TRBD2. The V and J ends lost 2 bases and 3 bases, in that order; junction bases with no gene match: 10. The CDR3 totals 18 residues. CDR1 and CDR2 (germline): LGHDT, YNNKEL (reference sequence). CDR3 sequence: CASSQTSGRIGGTDTQYF. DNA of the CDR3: TGTGCCAGCAGCCAAACTAGCGGGAGAATAGGAGGAACAGATACGCAGTATTTT.

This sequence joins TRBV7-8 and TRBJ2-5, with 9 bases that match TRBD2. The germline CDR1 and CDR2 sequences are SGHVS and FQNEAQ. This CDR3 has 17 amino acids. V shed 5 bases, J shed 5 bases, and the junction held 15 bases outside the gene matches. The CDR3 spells CASSPSGGFRVVETQYF. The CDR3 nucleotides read TGTGCCAGCAGCCCAAGCGGGGGGTTTAGGGTTGTGGAGACCCAGTACTTC.

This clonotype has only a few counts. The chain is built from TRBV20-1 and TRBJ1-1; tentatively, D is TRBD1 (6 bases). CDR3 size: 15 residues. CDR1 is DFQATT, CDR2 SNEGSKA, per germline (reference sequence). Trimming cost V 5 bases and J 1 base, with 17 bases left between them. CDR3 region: CSAPRTVGWNTEAFF. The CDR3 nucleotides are TGCAGTGCTCCACGGACAGTAGGGTGGAACACTGAAGCTTTCTTT.

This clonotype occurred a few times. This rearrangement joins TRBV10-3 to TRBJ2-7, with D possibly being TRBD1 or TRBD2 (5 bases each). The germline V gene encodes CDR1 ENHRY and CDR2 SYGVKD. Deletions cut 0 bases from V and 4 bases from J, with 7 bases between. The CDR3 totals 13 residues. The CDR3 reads CAISESRGYEQYF. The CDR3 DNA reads TGTGCCATCAGTGAGTCGAGGGGTTACGAGCAGTACTTC.

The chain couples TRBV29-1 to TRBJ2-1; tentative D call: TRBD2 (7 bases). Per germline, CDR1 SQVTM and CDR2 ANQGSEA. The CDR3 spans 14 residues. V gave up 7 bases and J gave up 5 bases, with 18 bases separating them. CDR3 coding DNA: TGCAGCGCCCCCGGGGGGCTAGCAAACAATGAGCAGTTCTTC. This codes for CSAPGGLANNEQFF.

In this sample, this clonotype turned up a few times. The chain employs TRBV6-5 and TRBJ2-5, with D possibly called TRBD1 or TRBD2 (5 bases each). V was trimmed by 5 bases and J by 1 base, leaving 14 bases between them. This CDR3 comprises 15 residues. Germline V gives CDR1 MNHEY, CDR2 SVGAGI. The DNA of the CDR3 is TGTGCCAGCAGTGCCCGTTGGGGGTCCCAAGAGACCCAGTACTTC. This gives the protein CASSARWGSQETQYF.

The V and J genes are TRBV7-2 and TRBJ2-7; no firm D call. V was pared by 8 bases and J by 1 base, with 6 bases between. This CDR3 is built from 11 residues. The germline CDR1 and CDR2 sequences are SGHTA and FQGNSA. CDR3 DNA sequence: TGTGCCAGCGCATTGTCCTACGAGCAGTACTTC. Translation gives CASALSYEQYF. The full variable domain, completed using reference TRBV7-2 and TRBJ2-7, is GAGVSQSPSNKVTEKGKDVELRCDPISGHTALYWYRQSLGQGLEFLIYFQGNSAPDKSGLPSDRFSAERTGGSVSTLTIQRTQQEDSAVYLCASALSYEQYFGPGTRLTVT.

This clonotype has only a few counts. The CDR3 sequence is CAISEGGYENIQYF. CDR3 DNA: TGTGCCATCAGTGAGGGAGGGTACGAAAACATTCAGTACTTC. This chain connects TRBV10-3 to TRBJ2-4; D possibly corresponds to TRBD2 (6 bases). CDR1 and CDR2 from the germline V gene are ENHRY and SYGVKD. This CDR3 is built from 14 residues. V lost 2 bases to trimming and J lost 5 bases, with 10 bases between them.

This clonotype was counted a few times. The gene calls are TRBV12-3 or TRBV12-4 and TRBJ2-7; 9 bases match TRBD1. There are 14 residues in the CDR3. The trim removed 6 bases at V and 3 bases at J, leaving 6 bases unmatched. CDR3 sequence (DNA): TGTGCCAGCAGCCACCGGGACAGGGTCTACGAGCAGTACTTC. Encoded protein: CASSHRDRVYEQYF.

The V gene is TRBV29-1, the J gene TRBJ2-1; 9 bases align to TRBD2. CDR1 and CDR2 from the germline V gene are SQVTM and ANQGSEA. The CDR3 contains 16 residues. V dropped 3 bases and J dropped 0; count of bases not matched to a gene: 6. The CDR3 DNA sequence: TGCAGCGTTGATGGCGGGAGGGCTCGCTCCTACAATGAGCAGTTCTTC. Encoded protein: CSVDGGRARSYNEQFF.

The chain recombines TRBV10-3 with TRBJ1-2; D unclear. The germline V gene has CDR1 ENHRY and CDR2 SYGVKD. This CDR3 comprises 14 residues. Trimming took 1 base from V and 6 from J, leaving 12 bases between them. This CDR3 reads CAISEWGLGDGYTF. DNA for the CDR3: TGTGCCATCAGTGAGTGGGGTTTAGGAGATGGCTACACCTTC.

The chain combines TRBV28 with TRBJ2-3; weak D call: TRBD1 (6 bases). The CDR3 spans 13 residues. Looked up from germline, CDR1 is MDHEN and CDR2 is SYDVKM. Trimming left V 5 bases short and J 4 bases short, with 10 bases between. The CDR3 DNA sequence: TGTGCCAGCAGTGGACAGTGGGCAGATACGCAGTATTTT. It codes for CASSGQWADTQYF.

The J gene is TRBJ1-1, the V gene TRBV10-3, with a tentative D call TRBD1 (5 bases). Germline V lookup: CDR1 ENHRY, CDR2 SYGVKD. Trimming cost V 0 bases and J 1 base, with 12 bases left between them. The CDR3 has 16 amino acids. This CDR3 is CAISESGGMGNTEAFF. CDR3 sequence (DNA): TGTGCCATCAGTGAGTCCGGGGGAATGGGGAACACTGAAGCTTTCTTT.

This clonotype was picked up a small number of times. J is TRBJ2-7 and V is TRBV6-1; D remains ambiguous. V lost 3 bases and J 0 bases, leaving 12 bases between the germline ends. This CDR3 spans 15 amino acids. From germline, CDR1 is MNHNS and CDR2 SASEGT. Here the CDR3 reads CASSDKAVLSYEQYF. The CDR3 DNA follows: TGTGCCAGCAGTGACAAGGCAGTTCTCTCCTACGAGCAGTACTTC.

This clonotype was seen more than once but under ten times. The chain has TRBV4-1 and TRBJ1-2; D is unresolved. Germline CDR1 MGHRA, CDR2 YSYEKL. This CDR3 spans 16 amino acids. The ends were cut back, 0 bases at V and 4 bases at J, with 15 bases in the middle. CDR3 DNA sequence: TGCGCCAGCAGCCAAGATAAGCAGAGAGTGATCTATGGCTACACCTTC. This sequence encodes CASSQDKQRVIYGYTF.

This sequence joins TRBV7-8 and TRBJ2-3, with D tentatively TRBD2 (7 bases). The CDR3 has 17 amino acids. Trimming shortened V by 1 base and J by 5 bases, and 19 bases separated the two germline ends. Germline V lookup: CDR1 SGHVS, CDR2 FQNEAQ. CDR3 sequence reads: CASSLGLGGGPRDTQYF. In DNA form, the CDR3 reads TGTGCCAGCAGCTTAGGTTTAGGGGGAGGGCCGAGAGATACGCAGTATTTT.

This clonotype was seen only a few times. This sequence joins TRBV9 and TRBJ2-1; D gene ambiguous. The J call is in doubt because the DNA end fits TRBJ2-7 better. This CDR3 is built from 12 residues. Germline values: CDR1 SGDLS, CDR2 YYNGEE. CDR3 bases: TGTGCCAGCAGCGTAGACTACAATGAGCAGTACTTC. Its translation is CASSVDYNEQYF.

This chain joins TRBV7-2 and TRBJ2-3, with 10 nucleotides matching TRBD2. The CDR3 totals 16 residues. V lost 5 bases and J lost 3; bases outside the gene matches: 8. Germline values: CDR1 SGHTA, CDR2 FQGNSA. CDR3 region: CASSPRAGGPTDTQYF. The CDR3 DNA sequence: TGTGCCAGCAGCCCCCGAGCGGGAGGGCCGACAGATACGCAGTATTTT.

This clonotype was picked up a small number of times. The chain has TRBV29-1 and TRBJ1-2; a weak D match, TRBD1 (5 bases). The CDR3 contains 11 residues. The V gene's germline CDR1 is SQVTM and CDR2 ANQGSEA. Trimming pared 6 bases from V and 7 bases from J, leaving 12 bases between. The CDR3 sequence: CSVNGGVGYTF. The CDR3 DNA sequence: TGCAGCGTCAATGGGGGGGTTGGCTACACCTTC.

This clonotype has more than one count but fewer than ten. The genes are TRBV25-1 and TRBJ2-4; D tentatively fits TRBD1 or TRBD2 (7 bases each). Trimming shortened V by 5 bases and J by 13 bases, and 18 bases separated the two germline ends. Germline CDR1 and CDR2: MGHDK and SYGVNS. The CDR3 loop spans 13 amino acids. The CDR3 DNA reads TGTGCCAGCAGTTCAACAGGGGCGGGGGAGCAGTACTTC. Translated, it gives CASSSTGAGEQYF.

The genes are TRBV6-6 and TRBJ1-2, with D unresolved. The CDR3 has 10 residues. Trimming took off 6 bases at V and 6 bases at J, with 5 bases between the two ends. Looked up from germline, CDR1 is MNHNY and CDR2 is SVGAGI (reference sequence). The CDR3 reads CASSRDGYTF. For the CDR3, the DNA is TGTGCCAGCAGCCGAGATGGCTACACCTTC.

CDR3 coding DNA: TGTGCCAGCAGTGTAGGGACAGGAATCTATGGCTACACCTTC. The encoded protein is CASSVGTGIYGYTF. The chain carries TRBV28 and TRBJ1-2; TRBD1 agrees at 8 bases. V lost 5 bases, J lost 4 bases, and 6 bases stayed unmatched. The CDR3 consists of 14 residues. Germline V CDR1 and CDR2: MDHEN, SYDVKM.

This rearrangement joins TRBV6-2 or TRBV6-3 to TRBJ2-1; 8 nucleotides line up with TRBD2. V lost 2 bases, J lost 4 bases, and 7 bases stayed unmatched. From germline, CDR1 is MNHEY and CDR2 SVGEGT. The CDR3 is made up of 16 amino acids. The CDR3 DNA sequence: TGTGCCAGCAGTTACCCCCTGACTAGCGCGTACAATGAGCAGTTCTTC. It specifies CASSYPLTSAYNEQFF.

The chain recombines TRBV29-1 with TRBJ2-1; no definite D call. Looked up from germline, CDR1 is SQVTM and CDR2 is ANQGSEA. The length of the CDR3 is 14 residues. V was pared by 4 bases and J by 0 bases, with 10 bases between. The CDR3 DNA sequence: TGCAGCGTTGTCGACCCGATCTCCTACAATGAGCAGTTCTTC. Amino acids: CSVVDPISYNEQFF.

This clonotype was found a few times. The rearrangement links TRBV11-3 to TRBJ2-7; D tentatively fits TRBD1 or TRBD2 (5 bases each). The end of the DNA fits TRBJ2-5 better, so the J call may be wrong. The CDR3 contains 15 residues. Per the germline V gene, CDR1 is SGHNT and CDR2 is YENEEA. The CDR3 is CASSLEKGSGETQYF. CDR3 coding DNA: TGTGCCAGCAGCTTAGAGAAGGGGTCGGGGGAGACCCAGTACTTC.

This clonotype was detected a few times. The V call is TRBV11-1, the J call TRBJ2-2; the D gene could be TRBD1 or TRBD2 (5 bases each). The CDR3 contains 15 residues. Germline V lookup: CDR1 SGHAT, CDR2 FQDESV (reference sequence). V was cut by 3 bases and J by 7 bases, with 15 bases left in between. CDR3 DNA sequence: TGTGCCAGCAGCTTGGGGGTAGGGCCGGACGGGGAGCTGTTTTTT. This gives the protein CASSLGVGPDGELFF.

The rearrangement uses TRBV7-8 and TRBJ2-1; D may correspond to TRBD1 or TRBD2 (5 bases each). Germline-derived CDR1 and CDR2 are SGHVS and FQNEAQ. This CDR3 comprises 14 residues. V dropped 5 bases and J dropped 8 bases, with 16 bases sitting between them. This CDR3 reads CASSTEGLVHEQFF. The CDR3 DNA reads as TGTGCCAGCAGCACAGAGGGGCTAGTACATGAGCAGTTCTTC.

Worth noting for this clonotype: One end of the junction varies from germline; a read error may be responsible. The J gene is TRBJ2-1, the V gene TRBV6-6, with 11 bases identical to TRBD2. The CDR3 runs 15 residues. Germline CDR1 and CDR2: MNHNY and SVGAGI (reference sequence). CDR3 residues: CTSSYATSGRDEQFF. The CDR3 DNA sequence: TGTACCAGCAGTTACGCAACTAGCGGGAGAGACGAGCAGTTCTTC.